This T cell receptor beta chain was documented in a study of multiple sclerosis patients with progressive multifocal leukoencephalopathy. General study results and limits: Lower normalized Shannon entropy suggested reduced TRB diversity in most PML patients. Clones expanded at PML were already present before and during natalizumab.

With respect to this clone: Antigen specificity is unknown.

This was a survey-level run. Spiked into each PCR were synthetic inline TR CDR3 controls of all V-J pairings. Data came from immunoSEQ multiplex PCR; TCRdb stores just in-frame clones and leaves some out. The table has roughly 30,000 clones, about 89% seen once; the top ten hold approximately 1.5%. Time point: before natalizumab initiation. Germline lookup yields CDR1 SGHVS and CDR2 FQNEAQ. The CDR3 has 16 amino acids. V lost 1 base and J 6 bases, leaving 18 bases between the germline ends. The TCR sequence derives from a human donor with multiple sclerosis. The chain is built from TRBV7-8 and TRBJ1-1; D remains unclear. The sample was PBMCs. Here the CDR3 reads CASSLENHGLVAEAFF. The CDR3 nucleotides are TGTGCCAGCAGCTTAGAAAATCATGGCTTGGTTGCTGAAGCTTTCTTT.